The following is a T cell receptor beta chain sequence with its context. Its antigen is not known. Use of 60 Vbeta and 13 Jbeta primers characterized the PCR. Sequenced by immunoSEQ multiplex PCR; TCRdb stores in-frame clones only, minus some. This sample has over 45,000 clones, with around 83% found just once. The sample comes from a study of cytomegalovirus exposure and HLA in healthy donors. Study-level points and caveats: CMV antigen specificity of a few CMV-associated chains was confirmed in vitro.

Whereas donors were nominally healthy upon sampling, unrecorded immune exposures were probable. The germline V gene has CDR1 SGHRS and CDR2 YFSETQ. Unmatched junction bases numbered 6, after V lost 4 bases and J lost 0 bases. This CDR3 contains 16 residues. The sample consisted of PBMCs. The rearrangement links TRBV5-1 to TRBJ1-5, with 8 bases identical to TRBD1. This sequence originates from a man younger than 40 in good health and CMV-seronegative. The CDR3 region is CASSPGTGDSNQPQHF. In DNA form, the CDR3 reads TGCGCCAGCAGCCCAGGGACAGGAGATAGCAATCAGCCCCAGCATTTT.